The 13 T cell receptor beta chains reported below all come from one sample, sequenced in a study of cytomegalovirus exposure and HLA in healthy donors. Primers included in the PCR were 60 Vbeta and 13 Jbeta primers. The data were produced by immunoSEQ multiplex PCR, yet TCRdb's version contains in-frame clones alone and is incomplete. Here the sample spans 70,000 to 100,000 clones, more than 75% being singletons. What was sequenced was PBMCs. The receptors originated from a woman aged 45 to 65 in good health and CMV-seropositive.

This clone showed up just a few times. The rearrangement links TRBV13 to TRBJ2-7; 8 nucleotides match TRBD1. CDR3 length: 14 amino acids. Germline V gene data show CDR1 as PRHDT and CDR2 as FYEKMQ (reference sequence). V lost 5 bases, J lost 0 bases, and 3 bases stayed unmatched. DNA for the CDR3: TGTGCCAGCAGCGGACAGGGCCTCTCCTACGAGCAGTACTTC. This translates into CASSGQGLSYEQYF.

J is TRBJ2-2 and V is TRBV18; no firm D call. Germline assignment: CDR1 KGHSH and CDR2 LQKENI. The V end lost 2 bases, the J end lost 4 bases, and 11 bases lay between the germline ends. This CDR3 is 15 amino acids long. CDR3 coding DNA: TGTGCCAGCTCACCAGGCGTACAGCTCACCGGGGAGCTGTTTTTT. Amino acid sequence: CASSPGVQLTGELFF. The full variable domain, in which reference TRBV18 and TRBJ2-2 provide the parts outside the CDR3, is NAGVMQNPRHLVRRRGQEARLRCSPMKGHSHVYWYRQLPEEGLKFMVYLQKENIIDESGMPKERFSAEFPKEGPSILRIQQVVRGDSAAYFCASSPGVQLTGELFFGEGSRLTVL.

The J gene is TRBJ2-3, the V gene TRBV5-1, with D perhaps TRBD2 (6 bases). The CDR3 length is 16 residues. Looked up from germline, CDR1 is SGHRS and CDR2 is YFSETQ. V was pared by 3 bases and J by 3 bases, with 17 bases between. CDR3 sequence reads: CASSSESGALTDTQYF. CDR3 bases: TGCGCCAGCAGCTCTGAGTCGGGAGCTCTGACAGATACGCAGTATTTT.

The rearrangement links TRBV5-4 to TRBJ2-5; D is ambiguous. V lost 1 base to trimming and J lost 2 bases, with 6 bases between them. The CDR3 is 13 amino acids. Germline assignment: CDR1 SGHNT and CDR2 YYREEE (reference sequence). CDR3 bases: TGTGCCAGCAGCTTGAACAGTCAAGAGACCCAGTACTTC. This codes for CASSLNSQETQYF.

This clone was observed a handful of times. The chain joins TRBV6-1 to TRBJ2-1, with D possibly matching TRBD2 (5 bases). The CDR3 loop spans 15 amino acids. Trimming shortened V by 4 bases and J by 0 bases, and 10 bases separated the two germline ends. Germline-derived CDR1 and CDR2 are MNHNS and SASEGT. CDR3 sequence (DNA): TGTGCCAGCAGTGGAAGTGGGAGCTCCTACAATGAGCAGTTCTTC. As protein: CASSGSGSSYNEQFF.

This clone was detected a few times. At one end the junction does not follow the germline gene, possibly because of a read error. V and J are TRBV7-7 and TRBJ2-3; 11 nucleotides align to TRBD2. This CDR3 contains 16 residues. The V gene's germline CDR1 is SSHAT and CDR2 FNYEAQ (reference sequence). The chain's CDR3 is CASSLGTSGSTDTQYF. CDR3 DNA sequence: TGTGCTAGCAGCTTAGGGACTAGCGGCAGCACAGATACGCAGTATTTT.

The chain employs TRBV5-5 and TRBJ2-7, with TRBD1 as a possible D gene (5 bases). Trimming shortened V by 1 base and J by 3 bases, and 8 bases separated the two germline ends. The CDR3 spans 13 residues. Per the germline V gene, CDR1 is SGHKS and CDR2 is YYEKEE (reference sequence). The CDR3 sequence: CASSLLTDYEQYF. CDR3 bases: TGTGCCAGCAGCTTGTTGACAGACTACGAGCAGTACTTC.

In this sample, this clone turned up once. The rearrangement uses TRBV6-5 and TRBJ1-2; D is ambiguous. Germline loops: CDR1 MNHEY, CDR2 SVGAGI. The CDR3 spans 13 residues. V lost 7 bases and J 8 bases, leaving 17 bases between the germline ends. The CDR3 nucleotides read TGTGCCAGCACCCCGAGGGAGGAGGTGGGCTACACCTTC. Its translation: CASTPREEVGYTF.

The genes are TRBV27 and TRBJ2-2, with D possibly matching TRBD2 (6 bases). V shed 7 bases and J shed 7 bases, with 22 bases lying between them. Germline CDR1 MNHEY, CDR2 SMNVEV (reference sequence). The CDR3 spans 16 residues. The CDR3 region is CASIRVSGVRVGELFF. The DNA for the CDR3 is TGTGCCAGCATTAGGGTTTCGGGAGTAAGGGTCGGGGAGCTGTTTTTT.

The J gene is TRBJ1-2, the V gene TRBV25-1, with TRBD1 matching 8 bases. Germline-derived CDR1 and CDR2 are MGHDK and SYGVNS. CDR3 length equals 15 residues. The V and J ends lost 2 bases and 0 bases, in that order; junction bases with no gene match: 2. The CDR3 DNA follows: TGTGCCAGCAGTGAACAGGGACAGGCTAACTATGGCTACACCTTC. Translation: CASSEQGQANYGYTF.

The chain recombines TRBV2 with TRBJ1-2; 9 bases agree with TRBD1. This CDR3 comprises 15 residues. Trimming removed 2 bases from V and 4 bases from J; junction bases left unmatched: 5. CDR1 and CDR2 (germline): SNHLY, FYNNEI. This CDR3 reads CASSEPTGGVYGYTF. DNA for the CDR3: TGTGCCAGCAGTGAACCTACAGGGGGCGTCTATGGCTACACCTTC.

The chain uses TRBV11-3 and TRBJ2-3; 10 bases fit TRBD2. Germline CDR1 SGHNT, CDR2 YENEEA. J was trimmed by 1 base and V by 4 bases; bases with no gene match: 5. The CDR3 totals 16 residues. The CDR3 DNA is TGTGCCAGCAGCTCCTCTAGCGGGGGTGGCACAGATACGCAGTATTTT. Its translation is CASSSSSGGGTDTQYF.

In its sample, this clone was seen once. CDR3 protein: CASLSRAVHYEQYF. CDR3 DNA: TGCGCCAGCTTATCCAGGGCTGTCCACTACGAGCAGTACTTC. This rearrangement joins TRBV23-1 to TRBJ2-7; TRBD1 might be the D (5 bases). TRBV23-1 is filed as an ORF, its function uncertain. With 8 bases removed from V and 3 bases from J, the gap between germline ends came to 17 bases. The CDR3 runs 14 residues.